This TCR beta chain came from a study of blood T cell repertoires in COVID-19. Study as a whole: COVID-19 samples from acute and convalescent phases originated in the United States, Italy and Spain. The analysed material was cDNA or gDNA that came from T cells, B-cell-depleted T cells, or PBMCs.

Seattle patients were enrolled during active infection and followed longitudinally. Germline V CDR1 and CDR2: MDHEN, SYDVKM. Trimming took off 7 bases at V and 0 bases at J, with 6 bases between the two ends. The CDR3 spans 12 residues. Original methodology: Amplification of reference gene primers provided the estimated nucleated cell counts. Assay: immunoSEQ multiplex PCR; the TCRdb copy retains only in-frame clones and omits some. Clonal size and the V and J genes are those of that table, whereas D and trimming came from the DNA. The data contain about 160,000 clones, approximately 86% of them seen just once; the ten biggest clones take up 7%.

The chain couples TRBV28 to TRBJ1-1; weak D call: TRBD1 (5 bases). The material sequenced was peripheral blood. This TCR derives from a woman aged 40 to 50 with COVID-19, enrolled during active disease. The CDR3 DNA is TGTGCCAGCAAGGACATGAACACTGAAGCTTTCTTT. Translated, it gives CASKDMNTEAFF.